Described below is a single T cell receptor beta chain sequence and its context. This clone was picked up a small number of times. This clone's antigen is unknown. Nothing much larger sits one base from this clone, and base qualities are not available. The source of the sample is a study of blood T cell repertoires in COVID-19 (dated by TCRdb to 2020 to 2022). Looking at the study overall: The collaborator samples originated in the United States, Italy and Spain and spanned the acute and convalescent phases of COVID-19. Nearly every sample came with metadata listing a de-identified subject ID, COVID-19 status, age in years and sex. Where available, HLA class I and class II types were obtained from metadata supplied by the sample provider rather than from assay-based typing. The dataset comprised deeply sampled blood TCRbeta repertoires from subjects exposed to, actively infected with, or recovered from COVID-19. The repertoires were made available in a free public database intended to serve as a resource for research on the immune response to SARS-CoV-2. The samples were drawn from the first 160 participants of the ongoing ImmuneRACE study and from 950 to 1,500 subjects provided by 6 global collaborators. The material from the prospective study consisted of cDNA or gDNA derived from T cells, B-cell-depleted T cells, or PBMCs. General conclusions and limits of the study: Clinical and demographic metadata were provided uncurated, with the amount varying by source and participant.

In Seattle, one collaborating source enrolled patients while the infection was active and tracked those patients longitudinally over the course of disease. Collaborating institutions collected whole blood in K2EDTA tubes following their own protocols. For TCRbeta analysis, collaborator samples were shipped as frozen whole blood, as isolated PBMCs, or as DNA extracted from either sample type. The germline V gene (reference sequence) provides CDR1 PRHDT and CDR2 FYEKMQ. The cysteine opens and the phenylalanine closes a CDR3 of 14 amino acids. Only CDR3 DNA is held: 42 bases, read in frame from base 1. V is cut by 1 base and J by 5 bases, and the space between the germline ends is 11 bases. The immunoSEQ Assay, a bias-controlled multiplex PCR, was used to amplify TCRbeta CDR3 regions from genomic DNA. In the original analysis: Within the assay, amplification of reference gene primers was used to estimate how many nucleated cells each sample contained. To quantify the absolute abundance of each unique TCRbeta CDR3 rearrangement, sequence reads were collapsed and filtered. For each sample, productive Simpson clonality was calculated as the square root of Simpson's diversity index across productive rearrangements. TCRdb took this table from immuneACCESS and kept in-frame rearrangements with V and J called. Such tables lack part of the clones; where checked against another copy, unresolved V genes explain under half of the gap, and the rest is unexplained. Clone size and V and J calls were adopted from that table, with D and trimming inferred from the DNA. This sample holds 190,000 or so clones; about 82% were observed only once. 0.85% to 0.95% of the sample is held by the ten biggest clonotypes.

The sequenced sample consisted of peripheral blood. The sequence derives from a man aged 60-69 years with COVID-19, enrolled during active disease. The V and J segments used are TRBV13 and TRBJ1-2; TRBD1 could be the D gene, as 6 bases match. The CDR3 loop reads CASSLEQGVYGYTF. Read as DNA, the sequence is TGTGCCAGCAGCTTAGAACAGGGAGTGTATGGCTACACCTTC.